This TCR beta chain was recovered during a study of response to subunit inactivated influenza vaccine. Findings and limits, study-wide: The authors offered the suggestion that each seasonal influenza vaccination recruits few new T cells.

This clonotype occurred many times. As yet, its antigen is unknown. TCRdb independently ran MiXCR on the RT-PCR reads; one entry per CDR3 protein. The data contain some 520,000 distinct CDR3 sequences, approximately 15% of them seen just once; the ten biggest clones take up around 3%. Between the trimmed V and J ends, which lost 3 bases and 7 bases, there was a span of 19 bases. The CDR3 has 16 residues. The rearrangement uses TRBV12-3 or TRBV12-4 and TRBJ2-1; weak D call: TRBD1 (6 bases). The starting material was CD4+ T cells sorted from PBMCs, obtained about 24 months after vaccination. The source is a man aged 50-75 years who received an inactivated influenza vaccine. As DNA, the CDR3 is TGTGCCAGCAGTTTCTTTGGAGCAGGGGTGAGGAATGAGCAGTTCTTC. Translated: CASSFFGAGVRNEQFF.